This TCR beta chain was identified in a study of blood T cell repertoires in COVID-19. The method was immunoSEQ multiplex PCR; TCRdb's version includes in-frame clones alone and lacks a portion of them. Counted here are some 160,000 clones, approximately 92% occurring once; the ten biggest clones make up around 3.3%. CDR1 MDHEN and CDR2 SYDVKM come from the germline V gene. The CDR3 spans 14 residues. J lost 4 bases, V lost 6 bases, and 8 bases had no gene match. The specimen was peripheral blood. V is TRBV28 and J is TRBJ2-5, with TRBD2 matching 7 bases. This receptor was identified in a woman aged 55-70 years with active COVID-19. CDR3 sequence reads: CASSAAGRGETQYF. CDR3 nucleotides: TGTGCCAGCAGCGCCGCGGGGAGGGGAGAGACCCAGTACTTC.